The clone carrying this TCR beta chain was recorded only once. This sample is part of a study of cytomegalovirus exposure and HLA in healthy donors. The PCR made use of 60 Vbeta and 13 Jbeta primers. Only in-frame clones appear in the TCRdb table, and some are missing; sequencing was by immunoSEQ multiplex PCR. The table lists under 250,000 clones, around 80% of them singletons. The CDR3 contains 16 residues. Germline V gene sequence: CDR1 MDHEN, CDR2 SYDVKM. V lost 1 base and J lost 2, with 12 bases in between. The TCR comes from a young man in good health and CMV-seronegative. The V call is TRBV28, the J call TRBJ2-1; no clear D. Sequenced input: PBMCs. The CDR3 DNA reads TGTGCCAGCAGTTTATCTCCTCGTCAGGCCTACAATGAGCAGTTCTTC. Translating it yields CASSLSPRQAYNEQFF.